Given below is one TCR beta chain in context. As originally analysed: The authors estimated nucleated cell counts from reference gene primer amplification. Measured with immunoSEQ multiplex PCR; TCRdb has only the in-frame clones, and not every one. The V and J calls and the clone size are those of that table, but D and trimming were determined from the DNA. This sample has roughly 300,000 clones; roughly 90% occur once, and the top ten carry 5% to 7%. CDR3 length: 16 amino acids. Per germline, CDR1 SQVTM and CDR2 ANQGSEA. V lost 8 bases and J lost 9; bases outside the gene matches: 20. This entry belongs to a study of blood T cell repertoires in COVID-19. Whole-study context: Sites in the United States, Italy and Spain provided acute and convalescent COVID-19 samples. From T cells, B-cell-depleted T cells, or PBMCs came the material, which was cDNA or gDNA.

The material sequenced was peripheral blood. The chain links TRBV29-1 to TRBJ2-1, with 9 bases identical to TRBD2. The clonotype originates from a man aged 18 to 30 who had recovered from COVID-19. The CDR3 is CSPPLARTSDGIEQFF. DNA of the CDR3: TGCAGCCCTCCTCTCGCTCGGACTAGCGACGGAATTGAGCAGTTCTTC.